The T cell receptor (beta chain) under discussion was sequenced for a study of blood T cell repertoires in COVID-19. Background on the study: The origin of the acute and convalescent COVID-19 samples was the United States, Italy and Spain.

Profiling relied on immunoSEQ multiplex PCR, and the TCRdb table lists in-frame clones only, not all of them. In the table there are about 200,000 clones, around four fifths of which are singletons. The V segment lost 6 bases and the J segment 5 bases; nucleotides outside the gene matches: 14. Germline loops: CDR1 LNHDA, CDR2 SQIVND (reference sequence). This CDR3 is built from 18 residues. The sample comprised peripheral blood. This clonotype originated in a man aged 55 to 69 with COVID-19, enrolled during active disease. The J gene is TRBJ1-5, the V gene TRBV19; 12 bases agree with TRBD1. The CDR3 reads CASRPLTGTGGAYQPQHF. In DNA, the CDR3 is TGTGCCAGTAGACCTTTAACCGGGACAGGGGGCGCATATCAGCCCCAGCATTTT.